The 17 T cell receptor beta chains below were found in one sample sequenced in a study of PD-L1 blockade in urothelial cancer. TCRdb keeps only in-frame clones here, not all; method: immunoSEQ multiplex PCR. The data contain around 100,000 clones, around 87% of them seen just once; the ten biggest clones take up 2%. Time point of the sample: pretreatment peripheral blood. The specimen was PBMCs, collected around atezolizumab (anti-PD-L1) treatment. These receptors were taken from a man aged 60-69 years with urothelial cancer.

This rearrangement joins TRBV5-1 to TRBJ2-1; 7 positions match TRBD2. The CDR3 has 17 residues. V trimming: 0 bases; J trimming: 7 bases; junction bases outside the gene matches: 13. CDR1 is SGHRS and CDR2 is YFSETQ in the germline V gene. CDR3 in DNA: TGCGCCAGCAGCTTGGCCCCGGGGGGAAACCGGGGAAATGAGCAGTTCTTC. Amino acid sequence: CASSLAPGGNRGNEQFF.

This clone was recorded only once. The chain is built from TRBV4-1 and TRBJ2-7, with 10 bases aligning to TRBD2. Unmatched junction bases numbered 8, after V lost 0 bases and J lost 12 bases. The CDR3 consists of 14 residues. Germline V gives CDR1 MGHRA, CDR2 YSYEKL. The CDR3 spells CASSQEGLAGEWYF. Written as DNA, the CDR3 is TGCGCCAGCAGCCAAGAAGGCCTAGCGGGAGAATGGTACTTC.

The chain combines TRBV5-1 with TRBJ2-1, with TRBD2 identical over 11 bases. This CDR3 is 15 amino acids long. The J segment lost 7 bases and the V segment lost 4 bases, leaving 7 bases of the junction unmatched. From germline, CDR1 is SGHRS and CDR2 YFSETQ. For the CDR3, the DNA is TGCGCCAGCAGCCTTAGCGGGGGGGCCGTAAATGAGCAGTTCTTC. The encoded protein is CASSLSGGAVNEQFF.

This chain links TRBV6-5 with TRBJ2-2, with D unresolved. This CDR3 is built from 13 residues. V lost 4 bases and J lost 6, with 9 bases in between. Germline CDR1 is MNHEY and CDR2 is SVGAGI. CDR3: CASSFDSPGELFF. The DNA for the CDR3 is TGTGCCAGCAGTTTTGACTCCCCCGGGGAGCTGTTTTTT.

The rearrangement uses TRBV7-3 and TRBJ2-3, with 15 bases that match TRBD2. The CDR3 is made up of 17 amino acids. Germline V gene sequence: CDR1 SGHTA, CDR2 FQGTGA. The trim removed 1 base at V and 3 bases at J, leaving 2 bases unmatched. CDR3 in DNA: TGTGCCAGCAGCTTAAAGGGACTAGCGGGAGGTACAGATACGCAGTATTTT. Its translation: CASSLKGLAGGTDTQYF.

The chain employs TRBV7-7 and TRBJ2-5; TRBD1 might be the D (6 bases). This CDR3 is 15 amino acids long. Looked up from germline, CDR1 is SSHAT and CDR2 is FNYEAQ (reference sequence). Trimming pared 5 bases from V and 4 bases from J, leaving 17 bases between. The CDR3 is CASSVGTSGAETQYF. The DNA for the CDR3 is TGTGCCAGCAGCGTCGGGACATCGGGTGCAGAGACCCAGTACTTC.

This chain joins TRBV11-3 and TRBJ2-1; 7 bases match TRBD2. The CDR3 contains 17 residues. The trim removed 5 bases at V and 2 bases at J, leaving 12 bases unmatched. Germline lookup yields CDR1 SGHNT and CDR2 YENEEA. CDR3 coding DNA: TGTGCCAGCAGCCCGGGGGGAGGTAGCGACACCTACAATGAGCAGTTCTTC. It yields the protein CASSPGGGSDTYNEQFF.

This chain connects TRBV4-2 to TRBJ1-5, with TRBD1 matching over 11 bases. J was trimmed by 6 bases and V by 4 bases; bases with no gene match: 2. In germline, CDR1 is LGHNA, CDR2 YNFKEQ. This CDR3 has 14 residues. The DNA of the CDR3 is TGTGCCAGCAGCCCCGGGACAGGGGGTCAGCCCCAGCATTTT. It is translated as CASSPGTGGQPQHF.

The chain is built from TRBV18 and TRBJ2-5, with 7 bases that match TRBD1. This CDR3 is built from 14 residues. J gave up 5 bases and V 6 bases, and 9 bases lay outside the gene matches. CDR1 and CDR2 from the germline V gene are KGHSH and LQKENI. The CDR3 protein is CASSQGQLHETQYF. In nucleotides, the CDR3 is TGTGCCAGCTCCCAGGGACAGCTCCATGAGACCCAGTACTTC.

This clone was found a few times. The gene calls are TRBV4-3 and TRBJ1-6, with a tentative D call TRBD1 (6 bases). Per the germline V gene, CDR1 is LGHNA and CDR2 is YSLEER. This CDR3 region has 17 residues. Between the trimmed V and J ends, which lost 1 base and 5 bases, there was a span of 15 bases. The CDR3 coding sequence is TGCGCCAGCAGCCAAGGAGGTCGGGGGGGCAATAATTCACCCCTCCACTTT. It encodes CASSQGGRGGNNSPLHF.

This rearrangement joins TRBV2 to TRBJ1-4; weak D call: TRBD1 (5 bases). In germline, CDR1 is SNHLY, CDR2 FYNNEI. The germline V and J ends were trimmed by 3 bases and 4 bases, with 12 bases remaining between them. The CDR3 is made up of 15 amino acids. This CDR3 is CASSELGVGNEKLFF. Here the CDR3 DNA reads TGTGCCAGCAGTGAGCTAGGGGTGGGTAATGAAAAACTGTTTTTT.

The rearrangement joins TRBV28 to TRBJ2-7; D perhaps matches TRBD2 (6 bases). The CDR3 length is 11 residues. CDR1 is MDHEN, CDR2 SYDVKM, per germline. For the CDR3, the DNA is TGTGGAACTAGCCTCACCTACGAGCAGTACTTC. Protein: CGTSLTYEQYF. Supplemented by reference TRBV28 and TRBJ2-7, the full variable domain reads DVKVTQSSRYLVKRTGEKVFLECVQDMDHENMFWYRQDPGLGLRLIYFSYDVKMKEKGDIPEGYSVSREKKERFSLILESASTNQTSMYLCGTSLTYEQYFGPGTRLTVT.

V gene TRBV2 combines with J gene TRBJ1-2; 8 bases are shared with TRBD1. Germline lookup yields CDR1 SNHLY and CDR2 FYNNEI. CDR3 length: 13 amino acids. With 6 bases clipped from V and 8 bases from J, the junction kept 8 bases outside the gene matches. The CDR3 DNA sequence: TGTGCCAGCAGAGACACAGGGGGTGGGGGCTACACCTTC. It codes for CASRDTGGGGYTF. Full variable domain (rest looked up from reference TRBV2 and TRBJ1-2): EPEVTQTPSHQVTQMGQEVILRCVPISNHLYFYWYRQILGQKVEFLVSFYNNEISEKSEIFDDQFSVERPDGSNFTLKIRSTKLEDSAMYFCASRDTGGGGYTFGSGTRLTVV.

J is TRBJ2-1 and V is TRBV11-2; 8 bases are shared with TRBD1. From germline, CDR1 is SGHAT and CDR2 FQNNGV. Trimming at V came to 2 bases and at J to 4 bases, leaving 4 bases not matched to a gene. This CDR3 comprises 15 residues. CDR3 amino acids: CASSLLQGAYNEQFF. CDR3 coding DNA: TGTGCCAGCAGCTTACTCCAGGGGGCTTACAATGAGCAGTTCTTC.

This sequence joins TRBV5-1 and TRBJ1-1, with 7 bases matching TRBD1. J was trimmed by 2 bases and V by 4 bases; bases with no gene match: 5. This CDR3 spans 14 amino acids. The germline V gene has CDR1 SGHRS and CDR2 YFSETQ. CDR3 DNA: TGCGCCAGCAGCACGGGACAGTATAACACTGAAGCTTTCTTT. As protein: CASSTGQYNTEAFF.

This clone appeared a single time. V and J are TRBV29-1 and TRBJ2-7, with 12 bases aligning to TRBD2. Trimming took 4 bases from V and 6 from J; bases not matched to a gene: 7. CDR1 and CDR2 (germline): SQVTM, ANQGSEA. The CDR3 has 14 residues. In nucleotides, the CDR3 is TGCAGCGTTGGTGGACTAGCGGGACGAGTCGAGCAGTACTTC. This codes for CSVGGLAGRVEQYF.

The chain employs TRBV7-8 and TRBJ2-5, with D unclear. Trimming removed 1 base at V and 5 bases at J, with 11 bases between. The CDR3 covers 14 residues. Germline V gene data show CDR1 as SGHVS and CDR2 as FQNEAQ. The CDR3 coding sequence is TGTGCCAGCAGCTTAGTCCCACTGTTGGAGACCCAGTACTTC. Translating it yields CASSLVPLLETQYF.